The clone carrying this T cell receptor (beta chain) has only a few counts. The data were taken from a study of blood T cell repertoires in COVID-19. The V end was cut by 7 bases, the J end by 2 bases, with 17 bases between. In germline, CDR1 is SQVTM, CDR2 ANQGSEA. The CDR3 consists of 14 residues. In the original processing: Amplifying reference gene primers gave estimates of nucleated cell counts. Profiled with immunoSEQ multiplex PCR; TCRdb holds only in-frame clones, not every one. V and J calls and clone size come straight from that table; D and trimming were deduced from the DNA. The sample records about 300,000 clones, around 89% being singletons.

The rearrangement uses TRBV29-1 and TRBJ1-1, with D perhaps matching TRBD1 (5 bases). The receptor's source is a man in his forties with acute or convalescent COVID-19. Sequencing input: peripheral blood. The CDR3 loop is CSASGGTANTEAFF. The DNA for the CDR3 is TGCAGCGCCTCCGGGGGGACCGCTAACACTGAAGCTTTCTTT.